The 23 T cell receptor beta chains in this list originate from one sample, sequenced in a study of CD8+ T cells in alopecia areata. It was cDNA, reverse transcribed from extracted RNA, that served as the sequencing template. Sequenced by immunoSEQ multiplex PCR; TCRdb stores in-frame clones only, minus some. This table holds 200,000 to 250,000 clones, 67% found once. The input for sequencing was CD4+ T cells sorted from blood, taken at week 0. The receptor set was obtained from a human donor with alopecia areata.

The rearrangement links TRBV29-1 to TRBJ2-1, with D tentatively TRBD1 or TRBD2 (5 bases each). Germline CDR1 reads SQVTM; CDR2 reads ANQGSEA. The CDR3 sequence is 12 residues long. V lost 4 bases and J 8 bases, leaving 12 bases between the germline ends. This CDR3 is CSVGRSGHEQFF. The DNA of the CDR3 is TGCAGCGTTGGCCGGTCGGGACATGAGCAGTTCTTC.

The chain links TRBV9 to TRBJ2-5, with D unresolved. The CDR3 is made up of 15 amino acids. Trimming cost V 0 bases and J 5 bases, with 14 bases left between them. The germline V gene encodes CDR1 SGDLS and CDR2 YYNGEE. This CDR3 is CASSVGYGVRETQYF. DNA of the CDR3: TGTGCCAGCAGCGTAGGATATGGGGTTAGGGAGACCCAGTACTTC. Combining the CDR3 with reference TRBV9 and TRBJ2-5 gives the whole variable domain DSGVTQTPKHLITATGQRVTLRCSPRSGDLSVYWYQQSLDQGLQFLIQYYNGEERAKGNILERFSAQQFPDLHSELNLSSLELGDSALYFCASSVGYGVRETQYFGPGTRLLVL.

The chain carries TRBV30 and TRBJ1-2; D perhaps matches TRBD1 (5 bases). CDR3 size: 13 residues. Germline V gene sequence: CDR1 GTSNPN, CDR2 SVGIG (reference sequence). Deletions cut 3 bases from V and 1 base from J, with 9 bases between. DNA for the CDR3: TGTGCCTGGAGGAGGACATTTAACTATGGCTACACCTTC. It specifies CAWRRTFNYGYTF.

The chain is built from TRBV30 and TRBJ2-2, with TRBD2 identical over 11 bases. J lost 7 bases, V lost 2 bases, and 6 bases had no gene match. This CDR3 is 15 amino acids long. CDR1 and CDR2 (germline): GTSNPN, SVGIG (reference sequence). In DNA, the CDR3 is TGTGCCTGGAGTTTTCCGGGACTAGCGGTCGGGGAGCTGTTTTTT. This translates into CAWSFPGLAVGELFF.

The chain uses TRBV6-5 and TRBJ2-5; 7 nucleotides align to TRBD1. J gave up 7 bases and V 6 bases, and 8 bases lay outside the gene matches. Germline CDR1 MNHEY, CDR2 SVGAGI. The CDR3 has 13 amino acids. The CDR3 DNA reads as TGTGCCAGCAGAGACAGGGATGGTGTGACCCAGTACTTC. Its translation is CASRDRDGVTQYF.

This chain uses TRBV29-1 with TRBJ1-2, with D possibly TRBD1 on 6 matching bases. Trimming left V 6 bases short and J 6 bases short, with 17 bases between. The CDR3 is 13 residues long. The germline V gene has CDR1 SQVTM and CDR2 ANQGSEA. The CDR3 is CSVLNAGVHGYTF. The DNA for the CDR3 is TGCAGCGTCCTAAACGCAGGGGTCCATGGCTACACCTTC.

The chain employs TRBV7-6 and TRBJ1-1, with D unclear. CDR1 SGHVS and CDR2 FNYEAQ come from the germline V gene. Trimming stripped 9 bases from V and 11 bases from J, with 19 bases between. This CDR3 contains 12 residues. The CDR3 DNA reads as TGTGCCAGTCGCCGGAAAGTCGATCGGGCTTTCTTT. Amino acid sequence: CASRRKVDRAFF.

The V call is TRBV9, the J call TRBJ1-3; D is unresolved. The V gene's germline CDR1 is SGDLS and CDR2 YYNGEE. Trimming took off 4 bases at V and 2 bases at J, with 13 bases between the two ends. CDR3 size: 15 residues. The CDR3 DNA sequence: TGTGCCAGCAGCCCTTCCCCGAGCACTGGAAACACCATATATTTT. Protein product: CASSPSPSTGNTIYF.

This chain connects TRBV29-1 to TRBJ2-5; D might be TRBD1 or TRBD2, each matching 5 bases. Germline V gives CDR1 SQVTM, CDR2 ANQGSEA. The CDR3 loop spans 18 amino acids. Trimming stripped 3 bases from V and 1 base from J, with 24 bases between. This chain's CDR3 is CSVDRLRWRGASQETQYF. The CDR3 bases are TGCAGCGTTGATCGCCTCCGCTGGAGAGGGGCGAGCCAAGAGACCCAGTACTTC.

This clone was seen just once. This chain joins TRBV7-9 and TRBJ2-7; no firm D call. This CDR3 spans 14 amino acids. V lost 4 bases and J 5 bases, leaving 15 bases between the germline ends. Germline V gene data show CDR1 as SEHNR and CDR2 as FQNEAQ (reference sequence). The CDR3 is CASSSPGPRHEQYF. CDR3 sequence (DNA): TGTGCCAGCAGCTCGCCGGGCCCCCGCCACGAGCAGTACTTC.

This clone was seen a single time. The chain has TRBV5-4 and TRBJ2-7; D uncertain. Germline CDR1 SGHNT, CDR2 YYREEE (reference sequence). The CDR3 spans 12 residues. Between the trimmed V and J ends, which lost 0 bases and 0 bases, there was a span of 1 base. DNA for the CDR3: TGTGCCAGCAGCTTGGCCTCCTACGAGCAGTACTTC. As protein: CASSLASYEQYF.

The chain joins TRBV30 to TRBJ2-1; a weak D match, TRBD2 (6 bases). CDR1 and CDR2 from the germline V gene are GTSNPN and SVGIG (reference sequence). V was shortened by 5 bases and J by 11 bases, with 13 bases between the two germline ends. The CDR3 extends over 11 amino acids. CDR3 nucleotide sequence: TGTGCCTGGGGTCACGGGACTCAGCAGTTCTTC. As protein: CAWGHGTQQFF.

This chain links TRBV6-5 with TRBJ1-2; D perhaps matches TRBD1 (6 bases). V was shortened by 7 bases and J by 4 bases, with 13 bases between the two germline ends. The CDR3 extends over 13 amino acids. CDR1 and CDR2 from the germline V gene are MNHEY and SVGAGI. The CDR3 loop is CASKPGATYGYTF. CDR3 nucleotides: TGTGCCAGCAAACCAGGGGCGACCTATGGCTACACCTTC.

In this sample, this clone turned up once. The rearrangement joins TRBV5-1 to TRBJ2-3, with 11 bases that match TRBD2. Germline CDR1 is SGHRS and CDR2 is YFSETQ. The V segment lost 0 bases and the J segment 5 bases; nucleotides outside the gene matches: 5. The CDR3 runs to 16 residues. The CDR3 region has the DNA TGCGCCAGCAGCTTGGCCTTGACTAGCGGGGAAGATACGCAGTATTTT. It codes for CASSLALTSGEDTQYF.

The chain recombines TRBV7-9 with TRBJ2-3; TRBD1 agrees at 8 bases. CDR3 length equals 15 residues. V lost 4 bases to trimming and J lost 1 base; unmatched junction nucleotides: 4. Germline loops: CDR1 SEHNR, CDR2 FQNEAQ (reference sequence). CDR3 sequence (DNA): TGTGCCAGCAGCTCCAGGGGGCTCGGCACAGATACGCAGTATTTT. Translation: CASSSRGLGTDTQYF.

This clone appeared a single time. The J gene is TRBJ2-1, the V gene TRBV10-3; TRBD2 matches 15 bases. The CDR3 is made up of 17 amino acids. Looked up from germline, CDR1 is ENHRY and CDR2 is SYGVKD. V lost 5 bases and J lost 2; bases outside the gene matches: 4. DNA of the CDR3: TGTGCCATCAGTTCCGGGACTAGCGGGGGGACCTACAATGAGCAGTTCTTC. This sequence encodes CAISSGTSGGTYNEQFF.

The genes are TRBV7-9 and TRBJ2-1; TRBD2 matches 12 bases. The CDR3 loop spans 19 amino acids. Per the germline V gene, CDR1 is SEHNR and CDR2 is FQNEAQ (reference sequence). V was clipped by 0 bases and J by 7 bases; unmatched bases: 13. CDR3 sequence (DNA): TGTGCCAGCAGCTTAGCCAAGGGGGGACTAGCGGGTTTAATTAATGAGCAGTTCTTC. Protein product: CASSLAKGGLAGLINEQFF.

The chain employs TRBV29-1 and TRBJ2-2; D is unclear. V shed 7 bases and J shed 3 bases, with 15 bases lying between them. Germline V CDR1 and CDR2: SQVTM, ANQGSEA. This CDR3 comprises 14 residues. CDR3 sequence (DNA): TGCAGCGCCCTACGTTCCGCGCACACCGGGGAGCTGTTTTTT. Its protein is CSALRSAHTGELFF.

The V gene is TRBV5-6, the J gene TRBJ2-7; D is undetermined. V was shortened by 4 bases and J by 4 bases, with 9 bases between the two germline ends. Germline values: CDR1 SGHDT, CDR2 YYEEEE. CDR3 length equals 12 residues. CDR3 sequence (DNA): TGTGCCAGCAGCCGGGCCCAGTACGAGCAGTACTTC. Translated, it gives CASSRAQYEQYF. The full variable domain, its missing parts supplied by reference TRBV5-6 and TRBJ2-7, is DAGVTQSPTHLIKTRGQQVTLRCSPKSGHDTVSWYQQALGQGPQFIFQYYEEEERQRGNFPDRFSGHQFPNYSSELNVNALLLGDSALYLCASSRAQYEQYFGPGTRLTVT.

The chain is built from TRBV5-4 and TRBJ2-3, with D unresolved. The CDR3 has 11 amino acids. CDR1 and CDR2 from the germline V gene are SGHNT and YYREEE (reference sequence). V lost 5 bases and J lost 4, with 5 bases in between. The CDR3 region has the DNA TGTGCCAGCAGAGAATCAGATACGCAGTATTTT. Translating gives CASRESDTQYF.

The chain joins TRBV10-3 to TRBJ1-2; D unresolved. This CDR3 region has 12 residues. CDR1 is ENHRY, CDR2 SYGVKD, per germline. V lost 2 bases to trimming and J lost 6 bases, with 7 bases between them. The CDR3 DNA follows: TGTGCCATCAGTGAGACGCCACATGGCTACACCTTC. Amino acid sequence: CAISETPHGYTF.

This chain joins TRBV2 and TRBJ1-4; D perhaps matches TRBD1 (5 bases). Germline V gene data show CDR1 as SNHLY and CDR2 as FYNNEI. CDR3 length: 13 residues. V lost 11 bases and J 10 bases, leaving 20 bases between the germline ends. DNA for the CDR3: TGTGCCTCGGGGGACGGCCAAAAATCAAAACTGTTTTTT. It is translated as CASGDGQKSKLFF.

This chain uses TRBV30 with TRBJ1-3, with D tentatively TRBD1 (5 bases). V was cut by 3 bases and J by 1 base, with 10 bases left in between. This CDR3 has 14 residues. Germline V gene data show CDR1 as GTSNPN and CDR2 as SVGIG (reference sequence). The CDR3 here is CAWSPGSSGNTIYF. CDR3 DNA sequence: TGTGCCTGGAGCCCAGGGTCGTCTGGAAACACCATATATTTT.